Listed here are 8 T cell receptor beta chains from one sample, sequenced in a study of shared clonotypes between healthy human individuals. Sequenced by immunoSEQ multiplex PCR; TCRdb stores in-frame clones only, minus some. The repertoire has about 480,000 clones, more than 65% of them found once; the top ten carry around 13%. The material sequenced was PBMCs. These receptors originate from a woman in her thirties or forties in good health. Some clones in this sample may be carry-over from other donors' samples.

The CDR3 protein is CASRVDRQETQYF. CDR3 sequence (DNA): TGTGCCAGCAGGGTAGACAGGCAAGAGACCCAGTACTTC. V and J are TRBV7-2 and TRBJ2-5, with a weak D call TRBD1 (6 bases). Per germline, CDR1 SGHTA and CDR2 FQGNSA. This CDR3 is 13 amino acids long. V lost 6 bases and J lost 2, with 10 bases in between.

Notes on this clone: The sample has other DNA sequences that encode this CDR3 too. V usage is TRBV5-1 and J usage is TRBJ1-5; no clear D gene. Germline assignment: CDR1 SGHRS and CDR2 YFSETQ. CDR3 length equals 13 residues. Trimming took off 4 bases at V and 1 base at J, with 6 bases between the two ends. The CDR3 DNA follows: TGCGCCAGCAGCCCGGACAGCAATCAGCCCCAGCATTTT. It codes for CASSPDSNQPQHF.

The rearrangement links TRBV28 to TRBJ1-4; no clear D. CDR1 and CDR2 from the germline V gene are MDHEN and SYDVKM. The CDR3 runs 15 residues. V lost 5 bases to trimming and J lost 0 bases, with 10 bases between them. The CDR3 DNA sequence: TGTGCCAGCAGTACCCGCGGGGCAACTAATGAAAAACTGTTTTTT. Its translation: CASSTRGATNEKLFF.

The V and J genes are TRBV2 and TRBJ2-2, with 7 bases fitting TRBD2. The trim removed 3 bases at V and 6 bases at J, leaving 7 bases unmatched. The CDR3 has 15 residues. Germline V gene sequence: CDR1 SNHLY, CDR2 FYNNEI. The DNA for the CDR3 is TGTGCCAGCAGTGAGTCGCTAGCGGCGTCCGGGGAGCTGTTTTTT. As protein: CASSESLAASGELFF.

V gene TRBV5-4 combines with J gene TRBJ2-5, with 10 bases matching TRBD1. Per germline, CDR1 SGHNT and CDR2 YYREEE (reference sequence). The V and J ends lost 4 bases and 0 bases, in that order; junction bases with no gene match: 3. This CDR3 has 15 amino acids. The CDR3 coding sequence is TGTGCCAGCAGCGTGGACAGGGGGTACCAAGAGACCCAGTACTTC. Translation: CASSVDRGYQETQYF. Variable domain in full (rest from reference TRBV5-4 and TRBJ2-5): ETGVTQSPTHLIKTRGQQVTLRCSSQSGHNTVSWYQQALGQGPQFIFQYYREEENGRGNFPPRFSGLQFPNYSSELNVNALELDDSALYLCASSVDRGYQETQYFGPGTRLLVL.

The CDR3 sequence: CASSFWTSGSSQETQYF. CDR3 bases: TGCGCCAGCAGCTTTTGGACTAGCGGGAGTTCCCAAGAGACCCAGTACTTC. The chain couples TRBV5-1 to TRBJ2-5; 13 bases line up with TRBD2. Germline CDR1 is SGHRS and CDR2 is YFSETQ. The CDR3 covers 17 residues. Germline trimming cut 2 bases from V and 1 base from J; bases unmatched to any gene: 5.

The rearrangement uses TRBV19 and TRBJ1-5; D is unresolved. This CDR3 is 12 amino acids long. Germline CDR1 and CDR2: LNHDA and SQIVND (reference sequence). Trimming removed 5 bases at V and 6 bases at J, with 8 bases between. The CDR3 protein is CASSVRGQPQHF. The CDR3 coding sequence is TGTGCCAGTAGTGTCCGGGGTCAGCCCCAGCATTTT. Supplemented by reference TRBV19 and TRBJ1-5, the full variable domain reads DGGITQSPKYLFRKEGQNVTLSCEQNLNHDAMYWYRQDPGQGLRLIYYSQIVNDFQKGDIAEGYSVSREKKESFPLTVTSAQKNPTAFYLCASSVRGQPQHFGDGTRLSIL.

This chain links TRBV2 with TRBJ1-5; no clear D gene. This CDR3 is 13 amino acids long. The germline V gene has CDR1 SNHLY and CDR2 FYNNEI. Deletions cut 8 bases from V and 1 base from J, with 9 bases between. The DNA for the CDR3 is TGTGCCAGCCGGACGGAGAGCAATCAGCCCCAGCATTTT. It yields the protein CASRTESNQPQHF.